This T cell receptor (beta chain) was retrieved from a study of T cell responses to AZD1222 COVID-19 vaccine (dated by TCRdb to 2020 to 2023). Broadly, across the study: AZD1222 recipients with second doses at about 4 weeks or about 12 weeks were pooled, because spike-specific TCR depth and breadth did not differ between schedules. A total of 233 trial participants underwent TCR sequencing, of whom some 200 had received two doses of AZD1222 and 26 had received two doses of the MenACWY control vaccine. Enrollment into the trials was organized by age into subgroups of 18-55, 56-69 and 70-plus years, and those subgroups contained approximately 160, 26 and 62 TCR-sequenced participants, respectively.

On this clone: The target of this receptor is not known. No base quality values were provided; no much bigger clone lies one nucleotide off.

The CDR3 regions of human TCRbeta chains were analyzed by immunosequencing. The paper's processing steps were these. Repertoire TCRs were checked for matches against a reference library of SARS-CoV-2-specific TCRs that had been generated using the MIRA antigen-specificity platform. Breadth meant the fraction of unique TCRs that were SARS-CoV-2-associated, whereas depth meant the fraction of total T cells that were SARS-CoV-2-associated. Using the MIRA data, each spike-specific TCR was mapped to the spike region that the TCR reacts to and placed in a CD4 or CD8 class. Log10-transformed breadth and depth values were compared by one-way ANOVA with Sidak's multiple comparisons tests. TCRdb took this table from immuneACCESS and kept in-frame rearrangements with V and J called. Such tables lack part of the clones; where checked against another copy, unresolved V genes explain under half of the gap, and the rest is unexplained. V and J calls and clone size are given by that table; D and trimming were obtained from the DNA. The sample table shows about 56,000 clones, and over 80% are seen once. The top ten clones comprise 14% to 15% of the sample.

Germline trimming amounts to 3 bases on V and 9 bases on J, with 8 as the count of junction bases outside the gene matches. Measured from the cysteine to the phenylalanine, the CDR3 is 14 residues long. Just the 42-base CDR3 DNA is kept, in frame starting at base 1. Via the germline V gene (reference sequence), CDR1 is LNHDA and CDR2 SQIVND. The investigation overall reported the following: The 56-69-year group was small, and its depth increase did not reach significance, likely because of low power. Because no day 14 peak-response samples were available, the repertoires could be characterized only after the peak T cell response. Conclusions about previously exposed vaccinees are limited, since just six AZD1222 recipients were seropositive for SARS-CoV-2 at baseline. After two AZD1222 doses, spike-specific TCR breadth and depth were significantly higher than at day 0 and than in MenACWY recipients. Most participants were white British and females outnumbered males, and the authors suggested that clonal diversity may have been underestimated. Reportedly, almost half of the unique spike-specific TCRs recognized epitopes lying outside the regions that are mutated in the B.1.351 and B.1.1.7 variants. The vaccine-associated CD4 TCRs covered the entire spike protein, and the dominant responses fell in regions 160-218 and 743-854.

Reading the label with the study, this specimen's time point is: baseline before first vaccination. Samples from vaccinated people were obtained from the UK trials COV001 and COV002, which included a single-blind randomized controlled phase 2/3 trial of AZD1222 (ChAdOx1 nCoV-19) in healthy adults. Trial participant PBMC samples were collected at day 0 and day 28 after the second dose for TCRbeta chain sequencing. The specimen comprised peripheral blood, sampled on day 0 of AZD1222 vaccination. Recombination linked TRBV19 to TRBJ2-1; the central 7 bases match TRBD2. This TCR was recovered from an adult in good health. The base sequence is TGTGCCAGTAGTATCGCCGGGAGGCTCAGTGAGCAGTTCTTC. Its protein is CASSIAGRLSEQFF.